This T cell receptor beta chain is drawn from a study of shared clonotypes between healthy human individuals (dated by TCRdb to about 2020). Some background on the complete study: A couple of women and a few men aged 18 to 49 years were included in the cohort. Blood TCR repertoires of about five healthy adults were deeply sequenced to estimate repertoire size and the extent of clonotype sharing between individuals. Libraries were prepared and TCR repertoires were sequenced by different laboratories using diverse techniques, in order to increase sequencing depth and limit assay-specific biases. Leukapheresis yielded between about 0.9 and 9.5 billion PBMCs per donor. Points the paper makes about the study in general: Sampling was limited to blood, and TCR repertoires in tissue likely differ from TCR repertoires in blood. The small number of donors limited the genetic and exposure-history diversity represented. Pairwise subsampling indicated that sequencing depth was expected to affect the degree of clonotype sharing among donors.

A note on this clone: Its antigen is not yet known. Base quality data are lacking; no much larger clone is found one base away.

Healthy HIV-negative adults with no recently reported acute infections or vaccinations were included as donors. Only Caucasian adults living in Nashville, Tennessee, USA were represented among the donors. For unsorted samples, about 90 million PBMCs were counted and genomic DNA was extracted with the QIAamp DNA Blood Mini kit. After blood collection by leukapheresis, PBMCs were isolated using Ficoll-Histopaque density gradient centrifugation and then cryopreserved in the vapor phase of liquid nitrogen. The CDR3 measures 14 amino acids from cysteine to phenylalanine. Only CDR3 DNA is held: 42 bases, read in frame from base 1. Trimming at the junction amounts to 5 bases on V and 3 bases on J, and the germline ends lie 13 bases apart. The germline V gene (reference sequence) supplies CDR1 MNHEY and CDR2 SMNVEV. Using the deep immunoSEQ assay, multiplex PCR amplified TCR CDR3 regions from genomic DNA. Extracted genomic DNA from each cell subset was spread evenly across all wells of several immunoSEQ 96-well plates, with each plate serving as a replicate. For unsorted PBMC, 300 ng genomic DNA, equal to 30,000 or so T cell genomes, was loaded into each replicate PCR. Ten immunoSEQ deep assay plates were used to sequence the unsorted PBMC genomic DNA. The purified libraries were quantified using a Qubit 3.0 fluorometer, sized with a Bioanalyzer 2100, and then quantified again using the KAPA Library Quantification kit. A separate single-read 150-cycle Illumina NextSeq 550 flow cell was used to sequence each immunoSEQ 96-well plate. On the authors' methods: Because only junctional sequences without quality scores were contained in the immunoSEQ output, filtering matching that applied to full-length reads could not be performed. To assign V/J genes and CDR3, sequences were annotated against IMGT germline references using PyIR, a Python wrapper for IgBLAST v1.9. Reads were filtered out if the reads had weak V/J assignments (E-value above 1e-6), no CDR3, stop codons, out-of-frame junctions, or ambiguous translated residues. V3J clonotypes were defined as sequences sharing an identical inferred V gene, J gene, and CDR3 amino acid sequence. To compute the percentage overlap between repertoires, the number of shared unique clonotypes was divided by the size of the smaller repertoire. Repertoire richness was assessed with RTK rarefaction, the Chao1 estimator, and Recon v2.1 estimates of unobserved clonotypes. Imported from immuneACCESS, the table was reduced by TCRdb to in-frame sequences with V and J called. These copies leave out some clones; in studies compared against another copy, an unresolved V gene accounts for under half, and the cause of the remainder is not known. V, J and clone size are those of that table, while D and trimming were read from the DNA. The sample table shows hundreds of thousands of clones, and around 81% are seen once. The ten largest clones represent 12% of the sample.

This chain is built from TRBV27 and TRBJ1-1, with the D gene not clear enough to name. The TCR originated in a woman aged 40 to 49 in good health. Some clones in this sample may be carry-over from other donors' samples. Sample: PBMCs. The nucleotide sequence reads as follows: TGTGCCAGCAGTACAAGACCGGGATACACTGAAGCTTTCTTT. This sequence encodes CASSTRPGYTEAFF.